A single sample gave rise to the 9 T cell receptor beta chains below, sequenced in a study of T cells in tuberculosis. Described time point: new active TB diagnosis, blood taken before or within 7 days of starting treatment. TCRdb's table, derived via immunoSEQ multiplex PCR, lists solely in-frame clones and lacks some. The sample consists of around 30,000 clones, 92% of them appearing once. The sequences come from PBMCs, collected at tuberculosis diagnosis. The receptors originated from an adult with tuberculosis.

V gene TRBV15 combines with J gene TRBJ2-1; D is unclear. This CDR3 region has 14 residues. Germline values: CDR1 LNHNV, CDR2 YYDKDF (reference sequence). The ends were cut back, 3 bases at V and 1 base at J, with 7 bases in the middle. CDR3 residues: CATSSPGSYNEQFF. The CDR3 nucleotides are TGTGCCACCAGCAGCCCGGGTTCCTACAATGAGCAGTTCTTC.

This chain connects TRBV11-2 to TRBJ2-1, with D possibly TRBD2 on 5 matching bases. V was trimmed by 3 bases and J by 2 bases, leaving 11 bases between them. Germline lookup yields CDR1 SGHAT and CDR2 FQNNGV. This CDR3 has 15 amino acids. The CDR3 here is CASSLVAKTYNEQFF. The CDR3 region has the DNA TGTGCCAGCAGCTTGGTAGCGAAAACCTACAATGAGCAGTTCTTC.

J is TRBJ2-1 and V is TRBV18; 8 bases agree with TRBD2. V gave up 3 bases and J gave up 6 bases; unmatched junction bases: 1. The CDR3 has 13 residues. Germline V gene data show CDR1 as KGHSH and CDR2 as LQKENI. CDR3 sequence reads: CASSPGLANEQFF. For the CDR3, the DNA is TGTGCCAGCTCACCCGGACTAGCCAATGAGCAGTTCTTC.

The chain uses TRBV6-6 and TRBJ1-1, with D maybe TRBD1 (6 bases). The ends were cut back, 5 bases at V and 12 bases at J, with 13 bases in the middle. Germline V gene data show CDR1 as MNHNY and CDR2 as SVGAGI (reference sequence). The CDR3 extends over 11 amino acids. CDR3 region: CASSNPGATFF. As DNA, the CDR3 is TGTGCCAGCAGTAACCCAGGGGCAACTTTCTTT.

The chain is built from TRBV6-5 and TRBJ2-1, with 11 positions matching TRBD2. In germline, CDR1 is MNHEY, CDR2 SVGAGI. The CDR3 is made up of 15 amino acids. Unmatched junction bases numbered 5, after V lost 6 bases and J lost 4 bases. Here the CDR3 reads CASSPLAGGYNEQFF. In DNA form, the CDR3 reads TGTGCCAGCAGCCCCCTAGCGGGGGGTTACAATGAGCAGTTCTTC.

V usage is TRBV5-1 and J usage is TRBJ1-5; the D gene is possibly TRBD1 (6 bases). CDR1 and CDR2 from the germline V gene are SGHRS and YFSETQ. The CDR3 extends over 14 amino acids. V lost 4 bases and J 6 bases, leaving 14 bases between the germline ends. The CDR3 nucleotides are TGCGCCAGCAGCCCAAGCAGGGGTGGTCAGCCCCAGCATTTT. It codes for CASSPSRGGQPQHF.

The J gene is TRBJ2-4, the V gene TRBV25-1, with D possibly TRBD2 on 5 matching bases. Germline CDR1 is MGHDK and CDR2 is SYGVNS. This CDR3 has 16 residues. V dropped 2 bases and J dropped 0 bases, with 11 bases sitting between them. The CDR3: CASSEGSYSAKNIQYF. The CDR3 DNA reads TGTGCCAGCAGTGAAGGGAGTTACTCAGCCAAAAACATTCAGTACTTC.

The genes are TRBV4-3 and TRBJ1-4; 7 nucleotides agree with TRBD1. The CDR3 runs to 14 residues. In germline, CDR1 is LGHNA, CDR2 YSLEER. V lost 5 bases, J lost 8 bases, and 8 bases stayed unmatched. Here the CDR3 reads CASSEDRTEEKLFF. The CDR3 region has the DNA TGCGCCAGCAGCGAGGACAGGACAGAGGAAAAACTGTTTTTT.

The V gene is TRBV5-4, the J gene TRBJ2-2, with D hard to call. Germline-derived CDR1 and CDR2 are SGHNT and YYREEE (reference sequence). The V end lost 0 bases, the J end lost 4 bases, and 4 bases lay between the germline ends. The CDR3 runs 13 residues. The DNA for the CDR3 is TGTGCCAGCAGCTTGGCGTCCACCGGGGAGCTGTTTTTT. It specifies CASSLASTGELFF. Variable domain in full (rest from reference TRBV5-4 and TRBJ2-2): ETGVTQSPTHLIKTRGQQVTLRCSSQSGHNTVSWYQQALGQGPQFIFQYYREEENGRGNFPPRFSGLQFPNYSSELNVNALELDDSALYLCASSLASTGELFFGEGSRLTVL.